The 9 T cell receptor beta chains given below trace back to one sample, sequenced in a study of blood T cell repertoires in COVID-19. Sequenced by immunoSEQ multiplex PCR; TCRdb stores in-frame clones only, minus some. The sample comprises 25,000 to 35,000 clones, 78% of which are singletons, and over 35% rests with the top ten. The sequenced sample consisted of peripheral blood. The origin of the receptors is a man of 80 years or more with acute or convalescent COVID-19.

In this sample, this clone turned up once. V usage is TRBV30 and J usage is TRBJ2-1; a possible D gene is TRBD2 (5 bases). This CDR3 is built from 14 residues. Germline assignment: CDR1 GTSNPN and CDR2 SVGIG (reference sequence). With 1 base removed from V and 8 bases from J, the gap between germline ends came to 15 bases. CDR3 bases: TGTGCCTGGAGTGGGGCTTACGCGGGCGATGAGCAGTTCTTC. Residues: CAWSGAYAGDEQFF.

This chain uses TRBV6-5 with TRBJ1-3; D ambiguous. Germline V gives CDR1 MNHEY, CDR2 SVGAGI. The V gene lost 2 bases and the J gene lost 3 bases, with 11 bases spanning the gap. The CDR3 contains 15 residues. The DNA for the CDR3 is TGTGCCAGCAGTTACGACACGACGTTTGGAAACACCATATATTTT. Encoded protein: CASSYDTTFGNTIYF.

The J gene is TRBJ2-5, the V gene TRBV5-1; D remains ambiguous. Germline V gene sequence: CDR1 SGHRS, CDR2 YFSETQ. Trimming shortened V by 1 base and J by 3 bases, and 4 bases separated the two germline ends. The CDR3 spans 12 residues. CDR3 in DNA: TGCGCCAGCAGCTTGCGTGAAGAGACCCAGTACTTC. Translated, it gives CASSLREETQYF.

This chain links TRBV6-1 with TRBJ2-7; D gene uncertain. The CDR3 covers 15 residues. Germline CDR1 is MNHNS and CDR2 is SASEGT. Trimming pared 1 base from V and 2 bases from J, leaving 12 bases between. CDR3 DNA: TGTGCCAGCAGTGAAGTGCCGGTCACCCCCTACGAGCAGTACTTC. Translated, it gives CASSEVPVTPYEQYF.

The CDR3 bases are TGCGCCAGCAGCTTGGTAGGTAGGGGGCGAACTGGCTACACCTTC. Its translation: CASSLVGRGRTGYTF. V usage is TRBV5-1 and J usage is TRBJ1-2, with 7 nucleotides matching TRBD1. The J segment lost 7 bases and the V segment lost 0 bases, leaving 9 bases of the junction unmatched. Germline CDR1 SGHRS, CDR2 YFSETQ. This CDR3 contains 15 residues.

This sequence joins TRBV30 and TRBJ2-7; 11 bases are shared with TRBD1. The CDR3 loop spans 14 amino acids. CDR1 GTSNPN and CDR2 SVGIG come from the germline V gene (reference sequence). J was trimmed by 3 bases and V by 4 bases; bases with no gene match: 5. Here the CDR3 DNA reads TGTGCCTGGACGGACAGGGGGCTTAACTACGAGCAGTACTTC. Translated, it gives CAWTDRGLNYEQYF.

The chain carries TRBV7-9 and TRBJ2-3; tentatively, D is TRBD1 (5 bases). CDR3 size: 14 residues. The germline V and J ends were trimmed by 3 bases and 4 bases, with 11 bases remaining between them. Germline CDR1 reads SEHNR; CDR2 reads FQNEAQ (reference sequence). CDR3 nucleotides: TGTGCCAGCAGCTTGACCACAGGACCAGATACGCAGTATTTT. Translating gives CASSLTTGPDTQYF. Together with reference TRBV7-9 and TRBJ2-3, the CDR3 gives the full variable domain: DTGVSQNPRHKITKRGQNVTFRCDPISEHNRLYWYRQTLGQGPEFLTYFQNEAQLEKSRLLSDRFSAERPKGSFSTLEIQRTEQGDSAMYLCASSLTTGPDTQYFGPGTRLTVL.

This clone has a single count. This chain links TRBV7-2 with TRBJ1-2; a possible D gene is TRBD1 (5 bases). The germline V and J ends were trimmed by 1 base and 7 bases, with 13 bases remaining between them. The CDR3 spans 14 residues. Germline CDR1 is SGHTA and CDR2 is FQGNSA. CDR3 DNA: TGTGCCAGCAGCTTAGATGGGGGGGGAGGTGGCTACACCTTC. It yields the protein CASSLDGGGGGYTF.

The rearrangement joins TRBV11-2 to TRBJ2-7; 9 bases are a match to TRBD2. The CDR3 is 16 amino acids. With V trimmed by 4 bases and J by 2 bases, 9 bases remained unmatched. Per the germline V gene, CDR1 is SGHAT and CDR2 is FQNNGV. The CDR3, as DNA: TGTGCCAGCAGCTCTGTGCGGGGGGGCTTCGCCTACGAGCAGTACTTC. It yields the protein CASSSVRGGFAYEQYF.